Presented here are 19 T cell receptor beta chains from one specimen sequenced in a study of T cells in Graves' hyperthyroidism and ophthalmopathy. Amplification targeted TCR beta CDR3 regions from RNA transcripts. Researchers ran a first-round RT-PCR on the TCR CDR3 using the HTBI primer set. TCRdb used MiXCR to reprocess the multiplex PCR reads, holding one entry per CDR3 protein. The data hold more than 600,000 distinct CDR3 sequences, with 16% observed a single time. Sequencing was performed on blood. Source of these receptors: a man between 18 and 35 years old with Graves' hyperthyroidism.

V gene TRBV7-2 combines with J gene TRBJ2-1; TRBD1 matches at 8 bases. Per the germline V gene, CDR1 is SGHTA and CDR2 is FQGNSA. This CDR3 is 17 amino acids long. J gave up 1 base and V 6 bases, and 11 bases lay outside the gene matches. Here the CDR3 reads CASRPTGGVGSYNEQFF. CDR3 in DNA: TGTGCCAGCAGACCTACAGGGGGAGTAGGTTCCTACAATGAGCAGTTCTTC.

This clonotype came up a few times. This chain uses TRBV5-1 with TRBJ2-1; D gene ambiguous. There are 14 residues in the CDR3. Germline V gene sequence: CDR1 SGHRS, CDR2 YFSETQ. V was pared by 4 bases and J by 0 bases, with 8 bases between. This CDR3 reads CASSASSSYNEQFF. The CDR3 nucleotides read TGCGCCAGCAGCGCCTCTAGCTCCTACAATGAGCAGTTCTTC.

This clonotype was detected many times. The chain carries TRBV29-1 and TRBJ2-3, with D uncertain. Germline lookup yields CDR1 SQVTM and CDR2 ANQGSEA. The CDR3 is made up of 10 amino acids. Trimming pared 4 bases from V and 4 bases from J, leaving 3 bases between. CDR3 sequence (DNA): TGCAGCGTTGGGGCAGATACGCAGTATTTT. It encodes CSVGADTQYF.

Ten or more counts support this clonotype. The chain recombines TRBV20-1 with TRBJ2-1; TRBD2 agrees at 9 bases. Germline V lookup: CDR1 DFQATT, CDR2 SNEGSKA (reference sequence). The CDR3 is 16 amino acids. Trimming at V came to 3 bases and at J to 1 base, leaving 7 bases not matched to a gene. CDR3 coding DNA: TGCAGTGCTAGGGGCGGGAGGGCTCTGTCCTACAATGAGCAGTTCTTC. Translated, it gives CSARGGRALSYNEQFF.

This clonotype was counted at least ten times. Here the CDR3 DNA reads TGTGCCAGCAGCTTGCTCATGGGGACAGGGAAGGCAGATACGCAGTATTTT. Encoded protein: CASSLLMGTGKADTQYF. V is TRBV5-6 and J is TRBJ2-3; 9 bases are shared with TRBD1. With V trimmed by 1 base and J by 4 bases, 10 bases remained unmatched. The V gene's germline CDR1 is SGHDT and CDR2 YYEEEE. This CDR3 contains 17 residues.

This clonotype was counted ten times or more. The CDR3 sequence is CASSPLGTRDEQYF. CDR3 in DNA: TGTGCCAGCTCACCATTGGGGACGAGGGACGAGCAGTACTTC. This chain joins TRBV18 and TRBJ2-7; either TRBD1 or TRBD2 may fit D (5 bases each). The V and J ends lost 2 bases and 5 bases respectively, with 13 bases between them. Germline assignment: CDR1 KGHSH and CDR2 LQKENI. This CDR3 has 14 amino acids.

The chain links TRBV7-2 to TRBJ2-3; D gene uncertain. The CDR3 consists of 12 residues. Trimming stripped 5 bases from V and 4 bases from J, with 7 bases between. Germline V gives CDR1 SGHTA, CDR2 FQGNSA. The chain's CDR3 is CASSPLPDTQYF. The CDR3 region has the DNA TGTGCCAGCAGCCCGCTTCCAGATACGCAGTATTTT.

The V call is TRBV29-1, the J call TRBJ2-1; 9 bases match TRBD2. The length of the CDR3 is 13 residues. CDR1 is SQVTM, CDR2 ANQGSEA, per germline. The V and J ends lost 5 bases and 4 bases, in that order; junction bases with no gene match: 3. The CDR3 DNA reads TGCAGCGTTCTGGCGGGAGGGTACAATGAGCAGTTCTTC. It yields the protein CSVLAGGYNEQFF.

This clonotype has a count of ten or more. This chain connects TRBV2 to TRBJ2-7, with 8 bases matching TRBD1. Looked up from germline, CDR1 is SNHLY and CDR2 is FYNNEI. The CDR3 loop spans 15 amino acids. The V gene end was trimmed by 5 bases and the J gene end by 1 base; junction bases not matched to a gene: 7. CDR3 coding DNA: TGTGCCAGCAGTAACCCCCGGACAGGGTCCTACGAGCAGTACTTC. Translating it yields CASSNPRTGSYEQYF. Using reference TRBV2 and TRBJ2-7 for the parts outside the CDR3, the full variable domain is EPEVTQTPSHQVTQMGQEVILRCVPISNHLYFYWYRQILGQKVEFLVSFYNNEISEKSEIFDDQFSVERPDGSNFTLKIRSTKLEDSAMYFCASSNPRTGSYEQYFGPGTRLTVT.

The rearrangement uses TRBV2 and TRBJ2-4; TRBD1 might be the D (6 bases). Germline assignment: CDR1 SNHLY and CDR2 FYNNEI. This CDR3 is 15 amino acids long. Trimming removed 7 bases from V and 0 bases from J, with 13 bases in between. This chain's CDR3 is CASTNRAGAKNIQYF. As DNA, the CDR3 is TGTGCCAGCACCAACAGGGCTGGAGCCAAAAACATTCAGTACTTC.

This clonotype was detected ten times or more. CDR3: CAWSGLAGAYEQYF. The CDR3 region has the DNA TGTGCCTGGAGTGGTCTAGCGGGAGCTTACGAGCAGTACTTC. The chain is built from TRBV30 and TRBJ2-7; 10 bases fit TRBD2. The CDR3 extends over 14 amino acids. The V gene end was trimmed by 1 base and the J gene end by 4 bases; junction bases not matched to a gene: 4. The germline gives CDR1 GTSNPN, CDR2 SVGIG (reference sequence).

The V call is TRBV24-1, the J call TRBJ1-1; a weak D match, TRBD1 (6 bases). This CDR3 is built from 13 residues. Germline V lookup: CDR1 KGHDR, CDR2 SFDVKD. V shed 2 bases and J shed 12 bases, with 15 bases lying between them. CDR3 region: CATSDWMKGVTFF. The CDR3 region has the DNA TGTGCCACCAGTGATTGGATGAAGGGGGTAACTTTCTTT.

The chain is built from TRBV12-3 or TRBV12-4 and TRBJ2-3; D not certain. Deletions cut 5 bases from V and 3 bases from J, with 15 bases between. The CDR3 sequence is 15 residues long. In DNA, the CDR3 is TGTGCCAGCAGTCTAGGAGATATTGGGACAGATACGCAGTATTTT. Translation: CASSLGDIGTDTQYF.

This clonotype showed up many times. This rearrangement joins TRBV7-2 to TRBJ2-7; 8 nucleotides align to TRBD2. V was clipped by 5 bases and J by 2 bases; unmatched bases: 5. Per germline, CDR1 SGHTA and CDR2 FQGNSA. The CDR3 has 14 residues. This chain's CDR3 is CASSISGTTYEQYF. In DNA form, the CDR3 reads TGTGCCAGCAGCATTAGCGGGACCACCTACGAGCAGTACTTC.

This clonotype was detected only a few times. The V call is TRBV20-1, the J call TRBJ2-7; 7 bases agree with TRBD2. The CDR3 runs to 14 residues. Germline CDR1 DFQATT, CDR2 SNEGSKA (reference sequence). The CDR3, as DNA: TGCAGGGTCTCGAGCGGGGCCGCCACCAACGAGCAGTACTTC. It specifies CRVSSGAATNEQYF.

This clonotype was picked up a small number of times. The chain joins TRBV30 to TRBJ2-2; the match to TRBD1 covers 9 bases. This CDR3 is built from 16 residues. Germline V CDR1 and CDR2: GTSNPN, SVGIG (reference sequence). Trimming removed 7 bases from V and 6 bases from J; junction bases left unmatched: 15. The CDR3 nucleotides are TGTGCCTCCTCTAGGCGGTCGGGACAGGGTTCCGGGGAGCTGTTTTTT. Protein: CASSRRSGQGSGELFF. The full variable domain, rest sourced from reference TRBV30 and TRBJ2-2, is SQTIHQWPATLVQPVGSPLSLECTVEGTSNPNLYWYRQAAGRGLQLLFYSVGIGQISSEVPQNLSASRPQDRQFILSSKKLLLSDSGFYLCASSRRSGQGSGELFFGEGSRLTVL.

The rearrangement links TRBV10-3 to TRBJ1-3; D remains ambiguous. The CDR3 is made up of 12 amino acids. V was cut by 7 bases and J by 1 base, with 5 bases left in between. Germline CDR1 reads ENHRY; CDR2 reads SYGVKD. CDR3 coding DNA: TGTGCCATCACGGGGTCTGGAAACACCATATATTTT. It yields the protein CAITGSGNTIYF.

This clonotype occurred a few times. Here the CDR3 reads CASNSHGVHSPLHF. In DNA form, the CDR3 reads TGTGCCAGCAACTCCCATGGGGTTCATTCACCCCTCCACTTT. The chain links TRBV25-1 to TRBJ1-6; D is undetermined. The germline gives CDR1 MGHDK, CDR2 SYGVNS. V lost 7 bases and J 8 bases, leaving 15 bases between the germline ends. This CDR3 region has 14 residues.

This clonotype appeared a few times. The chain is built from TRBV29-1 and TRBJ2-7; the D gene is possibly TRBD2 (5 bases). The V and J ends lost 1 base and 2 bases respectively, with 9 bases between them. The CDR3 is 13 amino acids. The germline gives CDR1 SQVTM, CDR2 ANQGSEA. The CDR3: CSVEAAGTYEQYF. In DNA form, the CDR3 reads TGCAGCGTTGAAGCTGCGGGTACCTACGAGCAGTACTTC.